This TCR beta chain was retrieved from a study of control samples from healthy donors and cancer patients (dated by TCRdb to about 2020). Inclusive of the bounding cysteine and phenylalanine, the CDR3 is 13 residues long. The sequence is cut down to CDR3 DNA, 39 bases in frame from base 1. Germline trimming amounts to 5 bases on V and 10 bases on J, with 7 as the count of junction bases outside the gene matches. The library was built by means of the immunoSEQ multiplex PCR assay. The table comes from immuneACCESS by way of TCRdb, which keeps in-frame sequences with V and J called. Part of the clones is missing from these tables; in studies checked, under half for an unresolved V gene and the rest for unknown reasons. The table for this sample lists some 82,000 clones; approximately 87% of them were counted only once. The biggest ten clones account for roughly 20% of the sample. This clone has a handful of counts. Its antigen is currently not known. No per-base quality is available; no much larger clone lies one base away.

This TCR derives from a man aged 50-59 years in good health. Here the chain combines TRBV12-3 or TRBV12-4 and TRBJ1-2; 10 middle bases align to TRBD1. Sequenced: blood. The sequenced DNA is TGTGCCAGCAGTATGGACAGGGGGAGTGTCTACACCTTC. It encodes CASSMDRGSVYTF.